This TCR beta chain was identified during a study of OX40 agonist ivuxolimab in advanced cancers. Profiling relied on immunoSEQ multiplex PCR, and the TCRdb table lists in-frame clones only, not all of them. This table holds fewer than 80,000 clones, 86% found once. This clone was observed a few times. The CDR3 runs 15 residues. The V gene's germline CDR1 is SGHRS and CDR2 YFSETQ. Trimming cost V 1 base and J 2 bases, with 12 bases left between them. The chain has TRBV5-1 and TRBJ2-5, with TRBD2 as a possible D gene (5 bases). The receptor's source is an adult with an advanced solid tumor such as melanoma, head and neck, liver or kidney cancer. Sample: CD4+ or CD8+ T cells sorted from blood, taken in a trial of the OX40 agonist ivuxolimab. The CDR3 DNA reads as TGCGCCAGCAGCTTGACAAGCGGTCAACAAGAGACCCAGTACTTC. Protein: CASSLTSGQQETQYF.